This entry lists 25 T cell receptor beta chains sequenced from one sample in a study of blood T cell repertoires in COVID-19. Sequencing used immunoSEQ multiplex PCR; TCRdb keeps in-frame clones, though not all of them. The table has some 150,000 clones, about 81% seen once. The specimen was peripheral blood. These receptors all come from a woman older than 75 with acute or convalescent COVID-19.

This clone was detected a few times. The chain couples TRBV28 to TRBJ1-2, with TRBD1 matching 7 bases. Germline V gene data show CDR1 as MDHEN and CDR2 as SYDVKM. Trimming at V came to 6 bases and at J to 11 bases, leaving 6 bases not matched to a gene. The CDR3 loop spans 11 amino acids. DNA of the CDR3: TGTGCCAGCAGGCAGGGGGGTTGGTACACCTTC. This codes for CASRQGGWYTF.

V usage is TRBV7-2 and J usage is TRBJ1-6; no reliable D call. V was clipped by 0 bases and J by 7 bases, with 13 bases between them. Germline V gene lookup returns CDR1 SGHTA and CDR2 FQGNSA. CDR3 size: 16 residues. CDR3 DNA sequence: TGTGCCAGCAGCTTAGCGCGTCGGGGAGCGAATTCACCCCTCCACTTT. Its protein is CASSLARRGANSPLHF.

The V call is TRBV5-1, the J call TRBJ1-6; a possible D gene is TRBD1 (6 bases). This CDR3 is 15 amino acids long. V dropped 8 bases and J dropped 7 bases, with 19 bases sitting between them. Per germline, CDR1 SGHRS and CDR2 YFSETQ. CDR3 protein: CASKGSGQPNSPLHF. CDR3 DNA: TGCGCCAGTAAAGGGTCGGGACAACCAAATTCACCCCTCCACTTT.

The chain uses TRBV5-1 and TRBJ1-2, with no clear D. CDR1 is SGHRS, CDR2 YFSETQ, per germline. The CDR3 spans 15 residues. Trimming cost V 3 bases and J 8 bases, with 20 bases left between them. The CDR3 DNA sequence: TGCGCCAGCAGCTCTGGTCGGGGAGTGGGTAGGGGCTACACCTTC. It yields the protein CASSSGRGVGRGYTF.

This clone was recorded a few times. DNA of the CDR3: TGTGCCAGCATCCTTAGCCTCGACAGTTCCTATAATTCACCCCTCCACTTT. Protein product: CASILSLDSSYNSPLHF. V gene TRBV2 combines with J gene TRBJ1-6; TRBD1 might be the D (5 bases). Germline V gene sequence: CDR1 SNHLY, CDR2 FYNNEI. The length of the CDR3 is 17 residues. Trimming stripped 7 bases from V and 1 base from J, with 17 bases between. Drawing the rest from reference TRBV2 and TRBJ1-6, the complete variable domain is EPEVTQTPSHQVTQMGQEVILRCVPISNHLYFYWYRQILGQKVEFLVSFYNNEISEKSEIFDDQFSVERPDGSNFTLKIRSTKLEDSAMYFCASILSLDSSYNSPLHFGNGTRLTVT.

The V call is TRBV2, the J call TRBJ2-5; TRBD1 might be the D (6 bases). Trimming cost V 3 bases and J 4 bases, with 9 bases left between them. CDR1 is SNHLY, CDR2 FYNNEI, per germline. The CDR3 runs 13 residues. Here the CDR3 DNA reads TGTGCCAGCAGTGATTGGGGGCGAGAGACCCAGTACTTC. Its protein is CASSDWGRETQYF.

This chain joins TRBV6-6 and TRBJ2-7; D gene ambiguous. The V gene's germline CDR1 is MNHNY and CDR2 SVGAGI (reference sequence). The length of the CDR3 is 11 residues. Trimming left V 3 bases short and J 4 bases short, with 4 bases between. Here the CDR3 reads CASSYIYEQYF. CDR3 nucleotides: TGTGCCAGCAGTTATATATACGAGCAGTACTTC.

The chain is built from TRBV6-5 and TRBJ1-1, with D perhaps matching TRBD1 (5 bases). The germline V and J ends were trimmed by 6 bases and 4 bases, with 12 bases remaining between them. This CDR3 has 13 amino acids. CDR1 is MNHEY, CDR2 SVGAGI, per germline. CDR3 region: CASRGGSGTEAFF. The DNA of the CDR3 is TGTGCCAGCAGGGGGGGTTCGGGCACTGAAGCTTTCTTT.

The genes are TRBV6-5 and TRBJ1-2; 7 bases agree with TRBD1. J gave up 4 bases and V 10 bases, and 12 bases lay outside the gene matches. Germline V CDR1 and CDR2: MNHEY, SVGAGI. This CDR3 region has 14 residues. CDR3 bases: TGTGCCAAAGGATGGGGGACAGAAGCCTATGGCTACACCTTC. Protein: CAKGWGTEAYGYTF.

This rearrangement joins TRBV9 to TRBJ1-2, with 7 nucleotides matching TRBD1. From germline, CDR1 is SGDLS and CDR2 YYNGEE. After removal of 4 bases from V and 7 bases from J, the junction contained 7 bases not matched to a gene. The CDR3 totals 13 residues. The CDR3 loop is CASSYEQGSGYTF. The CDR3 DNA reads TGTGCCAGCAGCTACGAACAGGGGTCTGGCTACACCTTC.

The rearrangement links TRBV28 to TRBJ1-1; D perhaps matches TRBD1 (5 bases). V gave up 6 bases and J gave up 1 base, with 30 bases separating them. CDR1 MDHEN and CDR2 SYDVKM come from the germline V gene. The CDR3 covers 20 residues. As DNA, the CDR3 is TGTGCCAGCAGCTTCGGCCAGGGATATTTCCTTGACTTCAGGAACACTGAAGCTTTCTTT. Its translation: CASSFGQGYFLDFRNTEAFF.

V usage is TRBV9 and J usage is TRBJ1-2; D may be TRBD1 (6 bases). Per the germline V gene, CDR1 is SGDLS and CDR2 is YYNGEE. V lost 3 bases to trimming and J lost 3 bases, with 12 bases between them. CDR3 size: 14 residues. CDR3 bases: TGTGCCAGCAGCGCTTTGGACAGCTACTATGGCTACACCTTC. Protein: CASSALDSYYGYTF.

The chain links TRBV19 to TRBJ2-7; D call uncertain. This CDR3 has 13 amino acids. CDR1 is LNHDA and CDR2 is SQIVND in the germline V gene (reference sequence). The germline V and J ends were trimmed by 3 bases and 6 bases, with 12 bases remaining between them. CDR3 sequence (DNA): TGTGCCAGTAGTATGGGCCACCCTGGCGAGCAGTACTTC. Residues: CASSMGHPGEQYF.

V and J are TRBV27 and TRBJ2-2; D ambiguous. CDR3 size: 14 residues. Per the germline V gene, CDR1 is MNHEY and CDR2 is SMNVEV (reference sequence). The V and J ends lost 6 bases and 3 bases respectively, with 11 bases between them. Written as DNA, the CDR3 is TGTGCCAGCAGCTTGATACGGGACACCGGGGAGCTGTTTTTT. Protein sequence: CASSLIRDTGELFF.

This chain joins TRBV4-2 and TRBJ2-7, with 8 bases that match TRBD2. V shed 5 bases and J 4 bases; nucleotides not matched to a gene: 10. Germline CDR1 and CDR2: LGHNA and YNFKEQ. The CDR3 sequence is 15 residues long. The CDR3, as DNA: TGTGCCAGCAGCGAAGGGCTAGCGGGCCTTTACGAGCAGTACTTC. It is translated as CASSEGLAGLYEQYF.

The chain combines TRBV6-1 with TRBJ2-7; D perhaps matches TRBD1 (6 bases). Germline V gene lookup returns CDR1 MNHNS and CDR2 SASEGT. With 2 bases removed from V and 5 bases from J, the gap between germline ends came to 13 bases. The CDR3 is 14 amino acids. CDR3 sequence reads: CASSEQGFWNEQYF. CDR3 bases: TGTGCCAGCAGTGAACAGGGGTTTTGGAACGAGCAGTACTTC.

V usage is TRBV28 and J usage is TRBJ2-7; D possibly corresponds to TRBD1 (6 bases). From germline, CDR1 is MDHEN and CDR2 SYDVKM. The V and J ends lost 7 bases and 2 bases respectively, with 12 bases between them. The CDR3 loop spans 13 amino acids. The CDR3, as DNA: TGTGCCAGCACGTTACAGGGTACCTACGAGCAGTACTTC. It is translated as CASTLQGTYEQYF.

As regards this clone: Within the sample, other DNA sequences also encode this same CDR3. The J gene is TRBJ1-4, the V gene TRBV19, with D possibly matching TRBD1 (5 bases). CDR1 and CDR2 (germline): LNHDA, SQIVND (reference sequence). This CDR3 is 13 amino acids long. V was clipped by 8 bases and J by 5 bases, with 12 bases between them. In DNA form, the CDR3 reads TGTGCCAGTCGTGGCAGGGTCAATGAAAAACTGTTTTTT. It yields the protein CASRGRVNEKLFF.

V gene TRBV6-5 combines with J gene TRBJ2-7; D remains unclear. The V gene lost 3 bases and the J gene lost 2 bases, with 14 bases spanning the gap. The CDR3 is made up of 15 amino acids. Looked up from germline, CDR1 is MNHEY and CDR2 is SVGAGI. CDR3 amino acids: CASSYERHRTYEQYF. The CDR3 DNA is TGTGCCAGCAGTTATGAACGTCACAGAACCTACGAGCAGTACTTC.

The chain links TRBV6-1 to TRBJ1-5; D may be TRBD1 (5 bases). Germline V gives CDR1 MNHNS, CDR2 SASEGT. The germline V and J ends were trimmed by 2 bases and 8 bases, with 13 bases remaining between them. CDR3 length equals 14 residues. CDR3: CASSEWGGAEPQHF. The CDR3 bases are TGTGCCAGCAGTGAATGGGGCGGGGCCGAGCCCCAGCATTTT.

The genes are TRBV28 and TRBJ2-1; perhaps TRBD2 as D (5 bases). CDR1 MDHEN and CDR2 SYDVKM come from the germline V gene. V gave up 4 bases and J gave up 9 bases, with 10 bases separating them. CDR3 length: 12 amino acids. The CDR3: CASSWIGGEQFF. CDR3 DNA: TGTGCCAGCAGTTGGATCGGAGGTGAGCAGTTCTTC.

The rearrangement uses TRBV5-1 and TRBJ2-5; TRBD2 matches 12 bases. Germline CDR1 is SGHRS and CDR2 is YFSETQ. The CDR3 is 16 amino acids. J was trimmed by 5 bases and V by 4 bases; bases with no gene match: 9. The CDR3 reads CASSLAGGLGLETQYF. In DNA form, the CDR3 reads TGCGCCAGCAGCCTAGCGGGGGGGCTTGGTTTGGAGACCCAGTACTTC.

The rearrangement uses TRBV7-2 and TRBJ1-1; 9 bases line up with TRBD1. Germline CDR1 and CDR2: SGHTA and FQGNSA. Losses at the gene ends were 3 bases for V and 5 bases for J; bases not matched to a gene: 7. The CDR3 loop spans 15 amino acids. This chain's CDR3 is CASSLFGTGLTEAFF. The CDR3 DNA is TGTGCCAGCAGCTTGTTCGGGACAGGGTTAACTGAAGCTTTCTTT.

The CDR3 here is CASSQEVWGQNYNEQFF. The CDR3 DNA follows: TGTGCCAGCAGCCAAGAGGTGTGGGGACAGAACTACAATGAGCAGTTCTTC. V and J are TRBV14 and TRBJ2-1; TRBD1 matches at 7 bases. Trimming cost V 0 bases and J 3 bases; bases outside gene matches: 8. The CDR3 is 17 amino acids. In germline, CDR1 is SGHDN, CDR2 FVKESK.

The J gene is TRBJ2-7, the V gene TRBV10-2; the D gene is possibly TRBD1 (6 bases). Per the germline V gene, CDR1 is WSHSY and CDR2 is SAAADI. Trimming stripped 6 bases from V and 2 bases from J, with 17 bases between. This CDR3 spans 15 amino acids. As DNA, the CDR3 is TGCGCCAGCAGAAAGACAAACAGGGACACCTACGAGCAGTACTTC. As protein: CASRKTNRDTYEQYF.